These 26 T cell receptor beta chains were all obtained from the same sample, sequenced in a study of blood T cell repertoires in COVID-19 (dated by TCRdb to about 2020). Library generation was performed with the immunoSEQ multiplex PCR assay. TCRdb holds this immuneACCESS table with in-frame rearrangements only. Some clones are missing; in checked studies, unresolved V genes explain under half, and the rest has no known cause. Across this sample there are under 200,000 clones, with about 86% seen only once. The ten largest clones add up to about 7.7% of the sample. Specimen: PBMCs or T cells enriched from blood (not recorded which). The receptor source for this set is a man aged 45 to 65 who had recovered from COVID-19.

The J gene is TRBJ2-1, the V gene TRBV9; 13 nucleotides align to TRBD2. V dropped 3 bases and J dropped 2; count of bases not matched to a gene: 2. Per the germline V gene, CDR1 is SGDLS and CDR2 is YYNGEE. CDR3 length: 16 residues. In DNA, the CDR3 is TGTGCCAGCAGCGGACTAGCGGGGGGTACCTACAATGAGCAGTTCTTC. Translating it yields CASSGLAGGTYNEQFF.

J is TRBJ1-2 and V is TRBV7-2; the D gene is possibly TRBD1 (5 bases). Trimming removed 3 bases at V and 6 bases at J, with 14 bases between. The CDR3 contains 14 residues. The germline CDR1 and CDR2 sequences are SGHTA and FQGNSA. The CDR3 region is CASSLGLGGDGYTF. The CDR3 nucleotides are TGTGCCAGCAGCTTGGGGCTTGGCGGGGATGGCTACACCTTC. The complete variable domain, with remaining parts taken from reference TRBV7-2 and TRBJ1-2, reads GAGVSQSPSNKVTEKGKDVELRCDPISGHTALYWYRQSLGQGLEFLIYFQGNSAPDKSGLPSDRFSAERTGGSVSTLTIQRTQQEDSAVYLCASSLGLGGDGYTFGSGTRLTVV.

This clone was observed once. The gene calls are TRBV7-8 and TRBJ2-5; possible D gene TRBD1, 6 bases. CDR1 is SGHVS, CDR2 FQNEAQ, per germline. V shed 1 base and J shed 6 bases, with 12 bases lying between them. The CDR3 contains 14 residues. CDR3 sequence: CASSLGVGAKTQYF. CDR3 coding DNA: TGTGCCAGCAGCTTAGGGGTGGGGGCGAAGACCCAGTACTTC.

The genes are TRBV30 and TRBJ1-1, with D possibly matching TRBD1 (6 bases). V lost 5 bases to trimming and J lost 2 bases, with 12 bases between them. This CDR3 spans 13 amino acids. Germline CDR1 reads GTSNPN; CDR2 reads SVGIG (reference sequence). CDR3 DNA: TGTGCCTGGTCCCAGGGGATCAACACTGAAGCTTTCTTT. This sequence encodes CAWSQGINTEAFF.

As concerns this clone: At the DNA level, this CDR3 is encoded by other sequences in the same sample as well. V and J are TRBV18 and TRBJ1-1; the D is unclear. There are 13 residues in the CDR3. CDR1 is KGHSH and CDR2 is LQKENI in the germline V gene. With 2 bases removed from V and 1 base from J, the gap between germline ends came to 5 bases. The CDR3 region has the DNA TGTGCCAGCTCACCAATGGCGAACACTGAAGCTTTCTTT. The encoded protein is CASSPMANTEAFF.

V is TRBV7-2 and J is TRBJ1-3, with D unclear. The CDR3 length is 14 residues. CDR1 and CDR2 from the germline V gene are SGHTA and FQGNSA. Deletions cut 7 bases from V and 0 bases from J, with 10 bases between. CDR3 amino acids: CASTPQYSGNTIYF. The CDR3 nucleotides are TGTGCCAGCACCCCTCAGTACTCTGGAAACACCATATATTTT.

V is TRBV2 and J is TRBJ2-3, with 10 bases that match TRBD2. Per the germline V gene, CDR1 is SNHLY and CDR2 is FYNNEI. Trimming took 0 bases from V and 2 from J; bases not matched to a gene: 5. This CDR3 spans 17 amino acids. The CDR3 coding sequence is TGTGCCAGCAGTGAAGCGCTTCTAGCGGGGGCCACAGATACGCAGTATTTT. Translated: CASSEALLAGATDTQYF.

This chain links TRBV7-8 with TRBJ1-4; D not certain. The CDR3 is 14 residues long. In germline, CDR1 is SGHVS, CDR2 FQNEAQ. V was shortened by 0 bases and J by 4 bases, with 6 bases between the two germline ends. The DNA for the CDR3 is TGTGCCAGCAGCTTAGCCGAGGTTAATGAAAAACTGTTTTTT. Amino acids: CASSLAEVNEKLFF.

The gene calls are TRBV4-3 and TRBJ2-7, with a possible D match to TRBD1 (5 bases). CDR3 length: 16 residues. Looked up from germline, CDR1 is LGHNA and CDR2 is YSLEER. V shed 0 bases and J shed 5 bases, with 17 bases lying between them. CDR3 in DNA: TGCGCCAGCAGCCAAGAGATCGGCAGGTCAGGGCACGAGCAGTACTTC. Translating gives CASSQEIGRSGHEQYF.

CDR3 sequence (DNA): TGTGCCAGCAGTGAATGGAGGAATTCTCATCAGCCCCAGCATTTT. Its translation is CASSEWRNSHQPQHF. The rearrangement uses TRBV6-1 and TRBJ1-5; D not certain. CDR3 length: 15 residues. Trimming pared 2 bases from V and 5 bases from J, leaving 13 bases between. CDR1 is MNHNS and CDR2 is SASEGT in the germline V gene.

This clone was seen only a few times. The CDR3 coding sequence is TGTGCCAGCTCACCCACAGGGGGCTGGGAACAGCCCCAGCATTTT. It specifies CASSPTGGWEQPQHF. The chain has TRBV18 and TRBJ1-5; 9 positions match TRBD1. V dropped 3 bases and J dropped 7; count of bases not matched to a gene: 7. Germline V gene data show CDR1 as KGHSH and CDR2 as LQKENI. This CDR3 is built from 15 residues. Together with reference TRBV18 and TRBJ1-5, the CDR3 gives the full variable domain: NAGVMQNPRHLVRRRGQEARLRCSPMKGHSHVYWYRQLPEEGLKFMVYLQKENIIDESGMPKERFSAEFPKEGPSILRIQQVVRGDSAAYFCASSPTGGWEQPQHFGDGTRLSIL.

Details on this clone: The sample has other DNA sequences that encode this CDR3 too. V gene TRBV2 combines with J gene TRBJ2-7; TRBD2 might be the D (6 bases). From germline, CDR1 is SNHLY and CDR2 FYNNEI. V was shortened by 4 bases and J by 3 bases, with 7 bases between the two germline ends. CDR3 size: 12 residues. In DNA form, the CDR3 reads TGTGCCAGCAGTGTCGGGGGCTACGAGCAGTACTTC. Its translation is CASSVGGYEQYF.

The gene calls are TRBV18 and TRBJ1-2, with 7 bases fitting TRBD1. This CDR3 is built from 13 residues. V was clipped by 4 bases and J by 4 bases; unmatched bases: 3. Looked up from germline, CDR1 is KGHSH and CDR2 is LQKENI. In DNA form, the CDR3 reads TGTGCCAGCTCACGGACAGGATCCTATGGCTACACCTTC. As protein: CASSRTGSYGYTF.

The rearrangement uses TRBV6-5 and TRBJ2-5; TRBD1 matches 7 bases. In germline, CDR1 is MNHEY, CDR2 SVGAGI. The CDR3 totals 13 residues. After removal of 7 bases from V and 5 bases from J, the junction contained 7 bases not matched to a gene. The CDR3 here is CASTQGIGETQYF. CDR3 nucleotides: TGTGCCAGCACACAGGGGATAGGGGAGACCCAGTACTTC.

This chain links TRBV15 with TRBJ1-2; TRBD1 matches at 7 bases. With 0 bases clipped from V and 4 bases from J, the junction kept 5 bases outside the gene matches. CDR1 is LNHNV and CDR2 is YYDKDF in the germline V gene (reference sequence). There are 15 residues in the CDR3. The CDR3 region is CATSREDRDSYGYTF. The CDR3 DNA is TGTGCCACCAGCAGAGAAGACAGGGACAGCTATGGCTACACCTTC.

V is TRBV28 and J is TRBJ1-5, with D unresolved. From germline, CDR1 is MDHEN and CDR2 SYDVKM. The CDR3 contains 15 residues. V lost 6 bases and J lost 0, with 12 bases in between. For the CDR3, the DNA is TGTGCCAGCAGCGTGGGAGTTTATAGCAATCAGCCCCAGCATTTT. Its protein product is CASSVGVYSNQPQHF.

This clone was observed a single time. The CDR3 DNA follows: TGTGCCACCAGCAGGACAGGGGTCGATCAGCCCCAGCATTTT. It is translated as CATSRTGVDQPQHF. The J gene is TRBJ1-5, the V gene TRBV15; 8 nucleotides line up with TRBD1. The CDR3 runs to 14 residues. Trimming at V came to 3 bases and at J to 5 bases, leaving 3 bases not matched to a gene. Germline CDR1 and CDR2: LNHNV and YYDKDF (reference sequence).

This chain connects TRBV24-1 to TRBJ2-5, with 11 nucleotides matching TRBD1. Germline trimming cut 4 bases from V and 5 bases from J; bases unmatched to any gene: 8. Germline loops: CDR1 KGHDR, CDR2 SFDVKD. The CDR3 covers 16 residues. CDR3 bases: TGTGCCACCAGTGAACGCGGGACAGGGGGTGGGGAGACCCAGTACTTC. Its translation: CATSERGTGGGETQYF.

The V call is TRBV5-4, the J call TRBJ1-1; D is ambiguous. V gave up 0 bases and J gave up 4 bases, with 7 bases separating them. The CDR3 extends over 13 amino acids. Germline loops: CDR1 SGHNT, CDR2 YYREEE (reference sequence). CDR3 in DNA: TGTGCCAGCAGCTTGGTGGGAGCCACTGAAGCTTTCTTT. Its translation: CASSLVGATEAFF.

V gene TRBV4-3 combines with J gene TRBJ1-1, with 7 bases identical to TRBD1. The CDR3 contains 14 residues. J was trimmed by 5 bases and V by 1 base; bases with no gene match: 4. Germline V gives CDR1 LGHNA, CDR2 YSLEER. CDR3 bases: TGCGCCAGCAGCCAAGCGACAGGGAATACTGAAGCTTTCTTT. Its translation: CASSQATGNTEAFF.

The chain employs TRBV6-5 and TRBJ2-7; D is unclear. Trimming took 4 bases from V and 3 from J, leaving 7 bases between them. The CDR3 totals 12 residues. Germline values: CDR1 MNHEY, CDR2 SVGAGI. The CDR3 loop reads CASSSSLYEQYF. CDR3 sequence (DNA): TGTGCCAGCAGTTCAAGCCTCTACGAGCAGTACTTC.

This chain uses TRBV12-3 or TRBV12-4 with TRBJ1-2; TRBD1 is a possible D gene (5 bases). The CDR3 is made up of 12 amino acids. Trimming shortened V by 10 bases and J by 1 base, and 10 bases separated the two germline ends. CDR3 sequence (DNA): TGTGCCACTTCGACAGATAACTATGGCTACACCTTC. It yields the protein CATSTDNYGYTF.

The CDR3 region is CASNNRAGEQYF. For the CDR3, the DNA is TGTGCCAGCAACAACAGGGCAGGTGAGCAGTACTTC. The chain carries TRBV11-2 and TRBJ2-7, with TRBD1 as a possible D gene (6 bases). CDR3 size: 12 residues. From germline, CDR1 is SGHAT and CDR2 FQNNGV. With 7 bases removed from V and 7 bases from J, the gap between germline ends came to 14 bases.

The CDR3 region is CASSPGLGTDTQYF. DNA of the CDR3: TGTGCCAGCTCACCCGGACTAGGCACAGATACGCAGTATTTT. V and J are TRBV18 and TRBJ2-3; TRBD2 matches 7 bases. This CDR3 comprises 14 residues. J gave up 1 base and V 3 bases, and 1 base lay outside the gene matches. Germline values: CDR1 KGHSH, CDR2 LQKENI.

This clone was seen once. The chain uses TRBV5-1 and TRBJ1-2, with 10 bases that match TRBD1. In germline, CDR1 is SGHRS, CDR2 YFSETQ. The trim removed 0 bases at V and 6 bases at J, leaving 5 bases unmatched. The CDR3 is 15 amino acids. The CDR3 loop reads CASSLARQGADGYTF. CDR3 bases: TGCGCCAGCAGCTTGGCCCGACAGGGGGCGGATGGCTACACCTTC.

The V gene is TRBV7-6, the J gene TRBJ2-1; 9 bases are shared with TRBD1. The germline gives CDR1 SGHVS, CDR2 FNYEAQ. This CDR3 is 15 amino acids long. Unmatched junction bases numbered 6, after V lost 5 bases and J lost 4 bases. For the CDR3, the DNA is TGTGCCAGCAGCGCGGACAGGGGCGTTTACAATGAGCAGTTCTTC. Translated: CASSADRGVYNEQFF.